Below are 30 T cell receptor beta chains sequenced from a single sample in a study of blood T cell repertoires in COVID-19. Here immunoSEQ multiplex PCR was the method, and the copy in TCRdb shows in-frame clones only, minus some. The sample lists 59,000 or so clones; approximately 90% were seen once. The sequencing input was peripheral blood. The origin of the receptors is a human donor in a cohort sampled during active COVID-19.

The chain combines TRBV27 with TRBJ2-4; no reliable D call. The germline V gene has CDR1 MNHEY and CDR2 SMNVEV (reference sequence). CDR3 length: 14 residues. With 8 bases removed from V and 0 bases from J, the gap between germline ends came to 11 bases. CDR3 DNA: TGTGCCAGCCGCCCAACTCTAGCCAAAAACATTCAGTACTTC. It encodes CASRPTLAKNIQYF.

The J gene is TRBJ1-2, the V gene TRBV19, with D unresolved. Germline V lookup: CDR1 LNHDA, CDR2 SQIVND (reference sequence). Deletions cut 6 bases from V and 4 bases from J, with 24 bases between. The CDR3 length is 17 residues. CDR3 DNA sequence: TGTGCCAGTAGAAACCCGACAACTAAACTAGTACCCTATGGCTACACCTTC. This codes for CASRNPTTKLVPYGYTF.

The V call is TRBV5-1, the J call TRBJ2-1; TRBD2 aligns across 9 bases. The germline V gene has CDR1 SGHRS and CDR2 YFSETQ. This CDR3 is 17 amino acids long. Trimming cost V 0 bases and J 8 bases; bases outside gene matches: 12. CDR3 bases: TGCGCCAGCAGCTTGGCCCCAGCGGGAGGTTCTTCAGATGAGCAGTTCTTC. It specifies CASSLAPAGGSSDEQFF. The full variable domain, with the rest looked up from reference TRBV5-1 and TRBJ2-1, is KAGVTQTPRYLIKTRGQQVTLSCSPISGHRSVSWYQQTPGQGLQFLFEYFSETQRNKGNFPGRFSGRQFSNSRSEMNVSTLELGDSALYLCASSLAPAGGSSDEQFFGPGTRLTVL.

The chain links TRBV19 to TRBJ2-7; D is ambiguous. Looked up from germline, CDR1 is LNHDA and CDR2 is SQIVND (reference sequence). Deletions cut 3 bases from V and 3 bases from J, with 6 bases between. CDR3 length equals 12 residues. CDR3 sequence reads: CASSMADYEQYF. The CDR3, as DNA: TGTGCCAGTAGTATGGCAGACTACGAGCAGTACTTC.

For the CDR3, the DNA is TGTGCCAGTAGAAGGACTAGCGGGTTTGGTGAGACCCAGTACTTC. This codes for CASRRTSGFGETQYF. The chain employs TRBV19 and TRBJ2-5; 11 nucleotides line up with TRBD2. From germline, CDR1 is LNHDA and CDR2 SQIVND (reference sequence). With V trimmed by 6 bases and J by 5 bases, 8 bases remained unmatched. The CDR3 is 15 residues long.

V usage is TRBV5-1 and J usage is TRBJ2-6; 7 bases line up with TRBD1. This CDR3 is 16 amino acids long. Losses at the gene ends were 4 bases for V and 4 bases for J; bases not matched to a gene: 8. Germline V CDR1 and CDR2: SGHRS, YFSETQ. The DNA of the CDR3 is TGCGCCAGCAGCGGACAGGCCTTTGACGGGGCCAACGTCCTGACTTTC. Its protein product is CASSGQAFDGANVLTF.

CDR3 region: CASTLGTADTQYF. The DNA for the CDR3 is TGTGCCAGCACCCTGGGGACAGCAGATACGCAGTATTTT. The J gene is TRBJ2-3, the V gene TRBV6-5, with 7 bases identical to TRBD1. The CDR3 runs 13 residues. Trimming at V came to 7 bases and at J to 4 bases, leaving 5 bases not matched to a gene. The germline V gene encodes CDR1 MNHEY and CDR2 SVGAGI.

The rearrangement links TRBV18 to TRBJ2-3; unclear D gene. The V gene lost 0 bases and the J gene lost 4 bases, with 8 bases spanning the gap. This CDR3 region has 14 residues. Per germline, CDR1 KGHSH and CDR2 LQKENI. The CDR3 nucleotides are TGTGCCAGCTCACCACCGAGCATAGCAGATACGCAGTATTTT. Encoded protein: CASSPPSIADTQYF.

This chain links TRBV6-5 with TRBJ2-4; maybe TRBD2 (6 bases). V shed 7 bases and J shed 6 bases, with 7 bases lying between them. The CDR3 runs 11 residues. Germline loops: CDR1 MNHEY, CDR2 SVGAGI. CDR3 DNA sequence: TGTGCCAGCAATAGCGGAAACATTCAGTACTTC. Protein sequence: CASNSGNIQYF.

The J gene is TRBJ2-1, the V gene TRBV5-1; the D is unclear. Germline assignment: CDR1 SGHRS and CDR2 YFSETQ. This CDR3 has 15 residues. V was pared by 1 base and J by 3 bases, with 11 bases between. This CDR3 is CASSLRSPGYNEQFF. CDR3 coding DNA: TGCGCCAGCAGCTTGAGGTCCCCGGGCTACAATGAGCAGTTCTTC.

The chain combines TRBV4-1 with TRBJ2-5; a possible D gene is TRBD2 (6 bases). The length of the CDR3 is 15 residues. V was pared by 0 bases and J by 1 base, with 9 bases between. Germline V lookup: CDR1 MGHRA, CDR2 YSYEKL. This chain's CDR3 is CASSQEGRIQETQYF. The CDR3 DNA follows: TGCGCCAGCAGCCAAGAGGGGAGGATCCAAGAGACCCAGTACTTC.

In its sample, this clone was seen once. This chain connects TRBV20-1 to TRBJ2-7, with D hard to call. Germline CDR1 DFQATT, CDR2 SNEGSKA (reference sequence). Trimming left V 4 bases short and J 3 bases short, with 7 bases between. CDR3 length equals 11 residues. The CDR3 sequence: CSATGGYEQYF. CDR3 sequence (DNA): TGCAGTGCTACAGGTGGCTACGAGCAGTACTTC.

This rearrangement joins TRBV29-1 to TRBJ2-1; 14 bases match TRBD2. The junction had 4 bases not matched to a gene; V was cut back by 6 bases and J by 6 bases. The CDR3 sequence is 14 residues long. The germline gives CDR1 SQVTM, CDR2 ANQGSEA. CDR3 amino acids: CSVSGTSGSNEQFF. The CDR3, as DNA: TGCAGCGTCTCCGGGACTAGCGGGAGCAATGAGCAGTTCTTC.

V usage is TRBV6-6 and J usage is TRBJ1-5, with D perhaps TRBD1 (6 bases). Trimming took 1 base from V and 5 from J, leaving 12 bases between them. The CDR3 covers 15 residues. The V gene's germline CDR1 is MNHNY and CDR2 SVGAGI (reference sequence). The CDR3 loop reads CASSYWGLDDQPQHF. The CDR3, as DNA: TGTGCCAGCAGTTACTGGGGGCTGGACGATCAGCCCCAGCATTTT.

V and J are TRBV28 and TRBJ1-2; D perhaps matches TRBD1 (5 bases). Deletions cut 0 bases from V and 7 bases from J, with 6 bases between. The length of the CDR3 is 12 residues. Germline lookup yields CDR1 MDHEN and CDR2 SYDVKM. CDR3 coding DNA: TGTGCCAGCAGTTTATGGCAGGGTGGCTACACCTTC. Residues: CASSLWQGGYTF.

The chain uses TRBV4-3 and TRBJ2-1; tentatively, D is TRBD1 (6 bases). The CDR3 totals 15 residues. Trimming took 1 base from V and 3 from J, leaving 10 bases between them. Germline values: CDR1 LGHNA, CDR2 YSLEER. CDR3 in DNA: TGCGCCAGCAGCCAAGTGCAGGGGTTCTACAATGAGCAGTTCTTC. Translating gives CASSQVQGFYNEQFF.

The chain links TRBV7-3 to TRBJ1-5; 8 nucleotides match TRBD1. The V segment lost 3 bases and the J segment 4 bases; nucleotides outside the gene matches: 5. This CDR3 contains 15 residues. CDR1 SGHTA and CDR2 FQGTGA come from the germline V gene. The CDR3 reads CASSFVNRGNQPQHF. For the CDR3, the DNA is TGTGCCAGCAGCTTCGTAAACAGGGGGAATCAGCCCCAGCATTTT. Together with reference TRBV7-3 and TRBJ1-5, the CDR3 gives the full variable domain: GAGVSQTPSNKVTEKGKYVELRCDPISGHTALYWYRQSLGQGPEFLIYFQGTGAADDSGLPNDRFFAVRPEGSVSTLKIQRTERGDSAVYLCASSFVNRGNQPQHFGDGTRLSIL.

The rearrangement joins TRBV19 to TRBJ2-2, with 7 positions matching TRBD2. CDR1 and CDR2 from the germline V gene are LNHDA and SQIVND (reference sequence). CDR3 size: 17 residues. The V segment lost 7 bases and the J segment 1 base; nucleotides outside the gene matches: 12. This CDR3 is CASTKSLGTKNTGELFF. Here the CDR3 DNA reads TGTGCCAGTACCAAATCACTCGGGACTAAGAACACCGGGGAGCTGTTTTTT.

The gene calls are TRBV29-1 and TRBJ2-3; D is perhaps TRBD2 (6 bases). The germline V gene has CDR1 SQVTM and CDR2 ANQGSEA. V was clipped by 3 bases and J by 2 bases, with 15 bases between them. The CDR3 spans 15 residues. The CDR3 sequence: CSVDLGGAPTDTQYF. The CDR3 DNA sequence: TGCAGCGTTGATCTCGGCGGGGCCCCCACAGATACGCAGTATTTT.

This clone came up a few times. V is TRBV5-4 and J is TRBJ1-6, with 7 positions matching TRBD1. Germline V gene lookup returns CDR1 SGHNT and CDR2 YYREEE (reference sequence). This CDR3 is built from 14 residues. V was clipped by 4 bases and J by 10 bases; unmatched bases: 8. Written as DNA, the CDR3 is TGTGCCAGCAGCCCCCGACAGGGCAACTCACCCCTCCACTTT. Translating gives CASSPRQGNSPLHF.

The chain recombines TRBV6-2 or TRBV6-3 with TRBJ2-5; weak D call: TRBD1 (6 bases). Trimming shortened V by 5 bases and J by 9 bases, and 13 bases separated the two germline ends. CDR3 length: 12 residues. Germline V lookup: CDR1 MNHEY, CDR2 SVGEGT. The CDR3 DNA follows: TGTGCCAGCAGTCCCACGCCAGGGGCCCAGTACTTC. Protein product: CASSPTPGAQYF.

CDR3 sequence (DNA): TGTGCCAGTAGTATAGATATGGTGGGACACACGGTATACAATGAGCAGTTCTTC. Its translation is CASSIDMVGHTVYNEQFF. V and J are TRBV19 and TRBJ2-1; weak D call: TRBD1 (6 bases). The length of the CDR3 is 18 residues. Germline CDR1 reads LNHDA; CDR2 reads SQIVND (reference sequence). Trimming cost V 0 bases and J 4 bases, with 19 bases left between them.

This rearrangement joins TRBV18 to TRBJ2-1; TRBD1 might be the D (6 bases). CDR1 KGHSH and CDR2 LQKENI come from the germline V gene. The CDR3 runs 14 residues. Trimming pared 1 base from V and 6 bases from J, leaving 10 bases between. The CDR3 reads CASSPLQGSNEQFF. The CDR3 nucleotides are TGTGCCAGCTCACCACTACAGGGTAGCAATGAGCAGTTCTTC.

This chain connects TRBV3-1 (or the pseudogene TRBV3-2) to TRBJ1-1, with D perhaps matching TRBD1 (5 bases). CDR1 and CDR2 from the germline V gene are LGHDT and YNNKEL (reference sequence). The CDR3 has 16 amino acids. Trimming shortened V by 0 bases and J by 1 base, and 12 bases separated the two germline ends. The CDR3 loop is CASSQDWEGTNTEAFF. DNA for the CDR3: TGTGCCAGCAGCCAAGATTGGGAGGGGACGAACACTGAAGCTTTCTTT.

The chain couples TRBV4-1 to TRBJ1-1; 7 nucleotides match TRBD1. The V gene end was trimmed by 8 bases and the J gene end by 3 bases; junction bases not matched to a gene: 9. The germline CDR1 and CDR2 sequences are MGHRA and YSYEKL. The CDR3 loop spans 14 amino acids. The CDR3 DNA reads TGCGCCAGCCGACCGGGACAGCGTTACACTGAAGCTTTCTTT. It encodes CASRPGQRYTEAFF.

The table lists this clone with a count of one. This chain links TRBV5-1 with TRBJ1-2; 8 bases align to TRBD1. V was clipped by 1 base and J by 7 bases; unmatched bases: 9. Per germline, CDR1 SGHRS and CDR2 YFSETQ. The CDR3 covers 15 residues. CDR3 bases: TGCGCCAGCAGCTTGTTTGGACAGGGTGAAGGTGGCTACACCTTC. Its translation is CASSLFGQGEGGYTF. The complete variable domain, with remaining parts taken from reference TRBV5-1 and TRBJ1-2, reads KAGVTQTPRYLIKTRGQQVTLSCSPISGHRSVSWYQQTPGQGLQFLFEYFSETQRNKGNFPGRFSGRQFSNSRSEMNVSTLELGDSALYLCASSLFGQGEGGYTFGSGTRLTVV.

This clone was seen a single time. The chain carries TRBV28 and TRBJ2-1; TRBD2 matches at 7 bases. The trim removed 5 bases at V and 7 bases at J, leaving 11 bases unmatched. CDR1 and CDR2 (germline): MDHEN, SYDVKM. The CDR3 runs 15 residues. CDR3 DNA sequence: TGTGCCAGCAGTCCGACTAGCAGTCCTGGAAATGAGCAGTTCTTC. It translates to CASSPTSSPGNEQFF.

The chain uses TRBV27 and TRBJ1-3; tentative D call: TRBD1 (6 bases). CDR1 and CDR2 from the germline V gene are MNHEY and SMNVEV (reference sequence). V gave up 4 bases and J gave up 1 base, with 8 bases separating them. The CDR3 has 14 amino acids. The CDR3 protein is CASSSTGSGNTIYF. CDR3 nucleotide sequence: TGTGCCAGCAGTTCCACAGGGTCTGGAAACACCATATATTTT.

Notes on this clone: The identical CDR3 is also encoded by other nucleotide sequences in the sample. The chain has TRBV5-4 and TRBJ1-1, with 9 bases matching TRBD1. The length of the CDR3 is 15 residues. Germline loops: CDR1 SGHNT, CDR2 YYREEE (reference sequence). Trimming cost V 5 bases and J 0 bases; bases outside gene matches: 5. This CDR3 is CASSPRTGVNTEAFF. For the CDR3, the DNA is TGTGCCAGCAGTCCCCGGACAGGGGTGAACACTGAAGCTTTCTTT.

The chain recombines TRBV6-6 with TRBJ2-3; 7 bases are a match to TRBD2. The CDR3 is 13 amino acids. Germline CDR1 and CDR2: MNHNY and SVGAGI (reference sequence). V shed 2 bases and J 6 bases; nucleotides not matched to a gene: 2. CDR3 amino acids: CASSYLGGDTQYF. DNA for the CDR3: TGTGCCAGCAGTTACCTGGGGGGGGATACGCAGTATTTT.